This entry lists 24 T cell receptor beta chains sequenced from one sample in a study of blood T cell repertoires in COVID-19. TCRdb's table, derived via immunoSEQ multiplex PCR, lists solely in-frame clones and lacks some. The table records approximately 390,000 clones, approximately 88% of them present only once. Sequenced sample: PBMCs or T cells enriched from blood (not recorded which). These receptors came from a woman between 35 and 50 years old with acute COVID-19.

V gene TRBV4-1 combines with J gene TRBJ2-7, with D unresolved. The CDR3 is made up of 15 amino acids. Trimming took off 0 bases at V and 3 bases at J, with 12 bases between the two ends. The germline V gene has CDR1 MGHRA and CDR2 YSYEKL. DNA for the CDR3: TGCGCCAGCAGCCAAGAGTCGCAGATTATCTACGAGCAGTACTTC. It encodes CASSQESQIIYEQYF.

This clone was counted a single time. The rearrangement joins TRBV5-1 to TRBJ1-3; D is uncertain. Germline-derived CDR1 and CDR2 are SGHRS and YFSETQ. The CDR3 length is 15 residues. Trimming removed 1 base from V and 0 bases from J, with 8 bases in between. In nucleotides, the CDR3 is TGCGCCAGCAGCTTGTTTCCGTTCTCTGGAAACACCATATATTTT. The encoded protein is CASSLFPFSGNTIYF.

V and J are TRBV19 and TRBJ2-7; 7 nucleotides agree with TRBD1. CDR3 size: 14 residues. Germline CDR1 is LNHDA and CDR2 is SQIVND (reference sequence). J was trimmed by 0 bases and V by 9 bases; bases with no gene match: 8. The chain's CDR3 is CASRRDSRSYEQYF. The CDR3 region has the DNA TGTGCCAGCAGAAGGGACAGCCGCTCCTACGAGCAGTACTTC.

The genes are TRBV5-1 and TRBJ1-3; the D gene is possibly TRBD1 (5 bases). Trimming pared 0 bases from V and 1 base from J, leaving 17 bases between. Germline V gene lookup returns CDR1 SGHRS and CDR2 YFSETQ. The CDR3 has 18 amino acids. Written as DNA, the CDR3 is TGCGCCAGCAGCTTGGGCATAACAGGACCCTATTCTGGAAACACCATATATTTT. Translated, it gives CASSLGITGPYSGNTIYF.

CDR3 region: CASAKEGTEAFF. In DNA, the CDR3 is TGTGCCAGCGCCAAGGAGGGGACTGAAGCTTTCTTT. V and J are TRBV11-3 and TRBJ1-1; tentative D call: TRBD1 (5 bases). The CDR3 contains 12 residues. Per germline, CDR1 SGHNT and CDR2 YENEEA. The V and J ends lost 8 bases and 5 bases respectively, with 12 bases between them.

The chain carries TRBV11-3 and TRBJ2-3; 8 positions agree with TRBD1. The germline gives CDR1 SGHNT, CDR2 YENEEA. The CDR3 runs 15 residues. J lost 4 bases, V lost 5 bases, and 8 bases had no gene match. Here the CDR3 DNA reads TGTGCCAGCAGCCAAGGGACAGGTTTGCCAGATACGCAGTATTTT. Its translation is CASSQGTGLPDTQYF.

The chain couples TRBV7-8 to TRBJ1-2, with D perhaps matching TRBD1 (6 bases). The CDR3 has 14 amino acids. With 5 bases removed from V and 10 bases from J, the gap between germline ends came to 20 bases. Germline V lookup: CDR1 SGHVS, CDR2 FQNEAQ. The CDR3 DNA reads TGTGCCAGCAGCGGGGGCCTACATGGACCTGACTACACCTTC. This translates into CASSGGLHGPDYTF. Full variable domain (outside the CDR3, taken from reference TRBV7-8 and TRBJ1-2): GAGVSQSPRYKVAKRGQDVALRCDPISGHVSLFWYQQALGQGPEFLTYFQNEAQLDKSGLPSDRFFAERPEGSVSTLKIQRTQQEDSAVYLCASSGGLHGPDYTFGSGTRLTVV.

The V and J genes are TRBV18 and TRBJ1-1; D unclear. Trimming took 0 bases from V and 11 from J, leaving 19 bases between them. This CDR3 is built from 15 residues. Germline V gives CDR1 KGHSH, CDR2 LQKENI. CDR3 DNA: TGTGCCAGCTCACCACCGTCTCTGGGCTTCTATGAGGCTTTCTTT. Its protein product is CASSPPSLGFYEAFF.

This chain links TRBV7-2 with TRBJ2-1; TRBD1 aligns across 11 bases. The V gene end was trimmed by 5 bases and the J gene end by 8 bases; junction bases not matched to a gene: 8. CDR1 and CDR2 (germline): SGHTA, FQGNSA. CDR3 length equals 15 residues. The CDR3 protein is CASSPRTGGRDEQFF. CDR3 DNA sequence: TGTGCCAGCAGCCCGCGGACAGGGGGCAGGGATGAGCAGTTCTTC.

This chain links TRBV7-2 with TRBJ2-7; 8 nucleotides line up with TRBD1. Germline assignment: CDR1 SGHTA and CDR2 FQGNSA. V lost 5 bases, J lost 9 bases, and 12 bases stayed unmatched. The CDR3 contains 14 residues. Here the CDR3 reads CASSPTPTGVGQYF. CDR3 DNA sequence: TGTGCCAGCAGCCCGACGCCGACAGGGGTTGGGCAGTACTTC.

V and J are TRBV29-1 and TRBJ1-2, with D maybe TRBD1 (6 bases). Germline loops: CDR1 SQVTM, CDR2 ANQGSEA. The CDR3 totals 14 residues. The V end was cut by 7 bases, the J end by 1 base, with 16 bases between. CDR3 amino acids: CSALDSSFNYGYTF. The CDR3 DNA follows: TGCAGCGCCCTGGACAGCTCCTTTAACTATGGCTACACCTTC. The whole variable domain, remainder taken from reference TRBV29-1 and TRBJ1-2, is SAVISQKPSRDICQRGTSLTIQCQVDSQVTMMFWYRQQPGQSLTLIATANQGSEATYESGFVIDKFPISRPNLTFSTLTVSNMSPEDSSIYLCSALDSSFNYGYTFGSGTRLTVV.

V gene TRBV21-1 combines with J gene TRBJ2-1; TRBD1 is the table's D call and was not checked against the DNA. TRBV21-1 has pseudogene status. This CDR3 spans 17 amino acids. In nucleotides, the CDR3 is TGTGCCAGCAGCAAAGACAAGGGGGTCAGCGCCTACAATGAGCAGTTCTTC. This encodes CASSKDKGVSAYNEQFF.

A word on this clone: Other DNA sequences in the sample encode the same CDR3. The chain uses TRBV2 and TRBJ1-5; weak D call: TRBD1 (5 bases). Trimming removed 0 bases from V and 4 bases from J, with 10 bases in between. The CDR3 consists of 15 residues. The germline V gene has CDR1 SNHLY and CDR2 FYNNEI. CDR3 sequence reads: CASSEAGGRNQPQHF. CDR3 DNA sequence: TGTGCCAGCAGTGAAGCGGGGGGGAGAAATCAGCCCCAGCATTTT. The whole variable domain, filled in from reference TRBV2 and TRBJ1-5, reads EPEVTQTPSHQVTQMGQEVILRCVPISNHLYFYWYRQILGQKVEFLVSFYNNEISEKSEIFDDQFSVERPDGSNFTLKIRSTKLEDSAMYFCASSEAGGRNQPQHFGDGTRLSIL.

The chain recombines TRBV7-6 with TRBJ2-1, with 8 bases that match TRBD1. V shed 4 bases and J 0 bases; nucleotides not matched to a gene: 2. The CDR3 covers 15 residues. Germline assignment: CDR1 SGHVS and CDR2 FNYEAQ. CDR3 nucleotide sequence: TGTGCCAGCAGCTCGGACAGGGACTCCTACAATGAGCAGTTCTTC. Translating gives CASSSDRDSYNEQFF.

V gene TRBV7-2 combines with J gene TRBJ1-3; maybe TRBD1 (6 bases). Germline V gene data show CDR1 as SGHTA and CDR2 as FQGNSA. The CDR3 loop spans 17 amino acids. V lost 0 bases and J lost 0, with 12 bases in between. The CDR3, as DNA: TGTGCCAGCAGCTTAGCGAGGGGGTCGAGCTCTGGAAACACCATATATTTT. As protein: CASSLARGSSSGNTIYF.

The chain employs TRBV10-3 and TRBJ2-1, with 13 bases identical to TRBD2. Germline lookup yields CDR1 ENHRY and CDR2 SYGVKD. This CDR3 region has 16 residues. After removal of 2 bases from V and 7 bases from J, the junction contained 5 bases not matched to a gene. CDR3: CAISETSGGASNEQFF. CDR3 DNA sequence: TGTGCCATCAGTGAGACTAGCGGGGGGGCCTCTAATGAGCAGTTCTTC.

The chain has TRBV7-6 and TRBJ1-2; D ambiguous. This CDR3 contains 15 residues. The V end lost 5 bases, the J end lost 2 bases, and 15 bases lay between the germline ends. Germline assignment: CDR1 SGHVS and CDR2 FNYEAQ. CDR3 residues: CASSPDSGLNYGYTF. CDR3 coding DNA: TGTGCCAGCAGCCCCGATAGTGGACTGAACTATGGCTACACCTTC.

This clone is a singleton in its sample. The chain links TRBV5-4 to TRBJ2-5; maybe TRBD2 (6 bases). Trimming cost V 4 bases and J 10 bases, with 14 bases left between them. This CDR3 has 12 residues. Germline V CDR1 and CDR2: SGHNT, YYREEE (reference sequence). CDR3 in amino acids: CASSTVEGNQYF. The CDR3 nucleotides are TGTGCCAGCAGCACGGTGGAGGGGAACCAGTACTTC.

This clone was seen more than once but under ten times. The chain has TRBV2 and TRBJ1-4, with TRBD1 identical over 8 bases. Unmatched junction bases numbered 8, after V lost 6 bases and J lost 8 bases. Germline CDR1 is SNHLY and CDR2 is FYNNEI. The CDR3 covers 14 residues. Written as DNA, the CDR3 is TGTGCCAGCAGAAAGGCTTCAGGGGGCGAAAAACTGTTTTTT. It codes for CASRKASGGEKLFF.

This CDR3 is CATGFQGSVGETQYF. Written as DNA, the CDR3 is TGTGCCACCGGGTTTCAGGGGTCGGTGGGGGAGACCCAGTACTTC. This chain links TRBV15 with TRBJ2-5; possible D gene TRBD1, 6 bases. V lost 8 bases to trimming and J lost 5 bases, with 21 bases between them. Germline CDR1 and CDR2: LNHNV and YYDKDF (reference sequence). The CDR3 is 15 residues long.

The chain employs TRBV19 and TRBJ2-7; 11 nucleotides agree with TRBD1. The V segment lost 1 base and the J segment 6 bases; nucleotides outside the gene matches: 2. This CDR3 comprises 14 residues. The germline V gene encodes CDR1 LNHDA and CDR2 SQIVND (reference sequence). The CDR3 spells CASSIVGQGGEQYF. The CDR3 nucleotides are TGTGCCAGTAGTATAGTGGGACAGGGGGGCGAGCAGTACTTC.

The chain links TRBV5-1 to TRBJ2-1; 15 bases match TRBD2. The V gene's germline CDR1 is SGHRS and CDR2 YFSETQ. Trimming cost V 3 bases and J 7 bases; bases outside gene matches: 5. The CDR3 extends over 16 amino acids. The CDR3, as DNA: TGCGCCAGCAGCTACAGGACTAGCGGGGGGGCTAATGAGCAGTTCTTC. Translating gives CASSYRTSGGANEQFF.

The V and J genes are TRBV19 and TRBJ2-7; tentatively, D is TRBD2 (6 bases). Germline V gene sequence: CDR1 LNHDA, CDR2 SQIVND (reference sequence). CDR3 length equals 15 residues. V gave up 3 bases and J gave up 7 bases, with 19 bases separating them. CDR3 nucleotide sequence: TGTGCCAGTAGTATTGAAGGGAGGCCCCTAGAGGAGCAGTACTTC. It encodes CASSIEGRPLEEQYF.

The genes are TRBV27 and TRBJ2-7, with D perhaps TRBD1 (6 bases). Trimming stripped 3 bases from V and 8 bases from J, with 8 bases between. Germline lookup yields CDR1 MNHEY and CDR2 SMNVEV (reference sequence). The CDR3 loop spans 11 amino acids. In DNA form, the CDR3 reads TGTGCCAGCAGTTTGAGGGGGAAGCAGTACTTC. Its protein product is CASSLRGKQYF.